Below are 30 T cell receptor beta chains sequenced from a single sample in a study of graft-versus-host responses after intestinal transplantation. No cognate antigen is known for these TCRs. Sequencing used immunoSEQ multiplex PCR; TCRdb keeps in-frame clones, though not all of them. Of almost 85,000 clones in the sample, 90% to 95% were seen once. Source: unstimulated CD4+ T cells sorted from spleen or lymph node cells, taken before intestinal transplant. The origin of the receptors is a human donor who received an intestinal transplant.

This clone appeared once. The V call is TRBV4-3, the J call TRBJ2-7, with a tentative D call TRBD2 (5 bases). Germline V gives CDR1 LGHNA, CDR2 YSLEER. Trimming removed 0 bases at V and 4 bases at J, with 10 bases between. CDR3 length: 14 residues. CDR3 sequence reads: CASSQEVRTYEQYF. CDR3 sequence (DNA): TGCGCCAGCAGCCAAGAGGTCAGGACTTACGAGCAGTACTTC.

This clone was detected only once. This chain uses TRBV5-1 with TRBJ2-3; D remains ambiguous. The CDR3 runs 14 residues. Trimming took off 0 bases at V and 5 bases at J, with 10 bases between the two ends. CDR1 and CDR2 from the germline V gene are SGHRS and YFSETQ. This CDR3 reads CASSLGGSGDTQYF. The CDR3 bases are TGCGCCAGCAGCTTGGGAGGCTCGGGAGATACGCAGTATTTT.

The chain has TRBV19 and TRBJ1-5; D is perhaps TRBD1 (5 bases). The CDR3 contains 15 residues. V dropped 7 bases and J dropped 6 bases, with 19 bases sitting between them. Germline CDR1 and CDR2: LNHDA and SQIVND (reference sequence). The CDR3 bases are TGTGCCAGTAAAGAGGAGGGGAGGTGGCTTCAGCCCCAGCATTTT. It translates to CASKEEGRWLQPQHF.

This clone has only one observation. The chain is built from TRBV7-2 and TRBJ2-5, with TRBD2 matching over 10 bases. The CDR3 contains 16 residues. The trim removed 0 bases at V and 3 bases at J, leaving 4 bases unmatched. Germline CDR1 is SGHTA and CDR2 is FQGNSA. The CDR3 nucleotides read TGTGCCAGCAGCTTAGCGAGGACTAGCGGTAAAGAGACCCAGTACTTC. Its translation is CASSLARTSGKETQYF.

The chain is built from TRBV15 and TRBJ1-2; 7 bases align to TRBD1. Germline CDR1 is LNHNV and CDR2 is YYDKDF (reference sequence). This CDR3 is 14 amino acids long. The J segment lost 4 bases and the V segment lost 3 bases, leaving 5 bases of the junction unmatched. The CDR3 here is CATSRGQPAYGYTF. DNA for the CDR3: TGTGCCACCAGCAGGGGACAGCCGGCCTATGGCTACACCTTC.

This clone was detected once. This chain links TRBV11-2 with TRBJ2-5, with 7 bases matching TRBD1. CDR1 and CDR2 (germline): SGHAT, FQNNGV. The CDR3 spans 15 residues. V gave up 3 bases and J gave up 4 bases; unmatched junction bases: 8. CDR3: CASSFPLAGGETQYF. The CDR3 region has the DNA TGTGCCAGCAGCTTCCCCTTGGCAGGGGGAGAGACCCAGTACTTC. Looking up the rest from reference TRBV11-2 and TRBJ2-5 gives the full variable domain: EAGVAQSPRYKIIEKRQSVAFWCNPISGHATLYWYQQILGQGPKLLIQFQNNGVVDDSQLPKDRFSAERLKGVDSTLKIQPAKLEDSAVYLCASSFPLAGGETQYFGPGTRLLVL.

This chain joins TRBV18 and TRBJ1-4; tentative D call: TRBD1 (5 bases). In germline, CDR1 is KGHSH, CDR2 LQKENI. V was pared by 4 bases and J by 8 bases, with 8 bases between. The CDR3 sequence is 12 residues long. CDR3 nucleotide sequence: TGTGCCAGCTCACTAAAGGGGGAAAAACTGTTTTTT. Its translation is CASSLKGEKLFF.

The rearrangement links TRBV5-8 to TRBJ2-1; the D is unclear. The V gene's germline CDR1 is SGHTS and CDR2 YDEGEE. The length of the CDR3 is 14 residues. The V end was cut by 0 bases, the J end by 0 bases, with 4 bases between. The CDR3 sequence: CASSLGASYNEQFF. The CDR3 DNA is TGTGCCAGCAGCTTGGGGGCCTCCTACAATGAGCAGTTCTTC.

The V call is TRBV7-2, the J call TRBJ1-1, with D possibly matching TRBD1 (6 bases). V was shortened by 3 bases and J by 2 bases, with 13 bases between the two germline ends. Germline V CDR1 and CDR2: SGHTA, FQGNSA. CDR3 size: 15 residues. The CDR3 sequence is CASSLSGTLNTEAFF. The CDR3 nucleotides read TGTGCCAGCAGCTTGTCCGGGACACTTAACACTGAAGCTTTCTTT.

The chain combines TRBV6-5 with TRBJ1-2, with TRBD1 as a possible D gene (6 bases). The CDR3 totals 15 residues. Trimming pared 5 bases from V and 5 bases from J, leaving 18 bases between. Germline-derived CDR1 and CDR2 are MNHEY and SVGAGI. The CDR3 sequence: CASSPTPTTGYGYTF. For the CDR3, the DNA is TGTGCCAGCAGTCCCACACCCACAACAGGGTATGGCTACACCTTC.

The V gene is TRBV19, the J gene TRBJ1-1, with 7 bases fitting TRBD1. The V segment lost 3 bases and the J segment 9 bases; nucleotides outside the gene matches: 10. Looked up from germline, CDR1 is LNHDA and CDR2 is SQIVND (reference sequence). The CDR3 has 14 amino acids. As DNA, the CDR3 is TGTGCCAGTAGTATTATCCAGGGGGTGCCCCAAGCTTTCTTT. Protein product: CASSIIQGVPQAFF.

This chain links TRBV7-9 with TRBJ2-3; 8 bases are shared with TRBD1. The CDR3 runs to 16 residues. V gave up 5 bases and J gave up 1 base; unmatched junction bases: 8. The V gene's germline CDR1 is SEHNR and CDR2 FQNEAQ (reference sequence). For the CDR3, the DNA is TGTGCCAGCAGCGTCTCCAGGGGGCGCGGCACAGATACGCAGTATTTT. Translating gives CASSVSRGRGTDTQYF.

This clone has a handful of counts. The J gene is TRBJ2-7, the V gene TRBV5-6, with 11 positions matching TRBD1. Germline V gene lookup returns CDR1 SGHDT and CDR2 YYEEEE. This CDR3 contains 14 residues. This CDR3 is CAAGPGQGAYEQYF. The CDR3 DNA reads TGTGCAGCAGGCCCGGGACAGGGGGCCTACGAGCAGTACTTC.

V is TRBV10-3 and J is TRBJ1-4; 8 bases agree with TRBD1. From germline, CDR1 is ENHRY and CDR2 SYGVKD. The V gene end was trimmed by 4 bases and the J gene end by 8 bases; junction bases not matched to a gene: 6. This CDR3 spans 14 amino acids. The CDR3 coding sequence is TGTGCCATCAGTGTGGACAGGGATGTGGAAAAACTGTTTTTT. Protein: CAISVDRDVEKLFF.

The V gene is TRBV2, the J gene TRBJ2-3; 7 nucleotides agree with TRBD2. The V and J ends lost 3 bases and 6 bases, in that order; junction bases with no gene match: 6. The CDR3 has 14 amino acids. Germline CDR1 is SNHLY and CDR2 is FYNNEI. CDR3 loop: CASSEGRGGDTQYF. The CDR3 DNA follows: TGTGCCAGCAGTGAGGGGCGGGGAGGGGATACGCAGTATTTT.

The genes are TRBV27 and TRBJ2-5; TRBD1 matches at 7 bases. From germline, CDR1 is MNHEY and CDR2 SMNVEV (reference sequence). V was pared by 4 bases and J by 2 bases, with 7 bases of the junction left unmatched. This CDR3 is 15 amino acids long. This chain's CDR3 is CASSSPGTAQETQYF. The CDR3 nucleotides read TGTGCCAGCAGTTCTCCCGGGACAGCACAAGAGACCCAGTACTTC.

This sequence joins TRBV9 and TRBJ2-3, with D possibly TRBD2 on 6 matching bases. The V and J ends lost 2 bases and 6 bases respectively, with 19 bases between them. Per germline, CDR1 SGDLS and CDR2 YYNGEE. The CDR3 consists of 16 residues. DNA for the CDR3: TGTGCCAGCAGCGTTCCTCCGGGAGAGATAGCCGATACGCAGTATTTT. Translation gives CASSVPPGEIADTQYF.

V gene TRBV5-1 combines with J gene TRBJ1-1; D gene ambiguous. The V and J ends lost 1 base and 5 bases respectively, with 12 bases between them. This CDR3 has 14 amino acids. Germline CDR1 reads SGHRS; CDR2 reads YFSETQ. The CDR3 DNA reads TGCGCCAGCAGCTTGAAACTGGGCCAGACTGAAGCTTTCTTT. Residues: CASSLKLGQTEAFF.

J is TRBJ2-1 and V is TRBV18, with D possibly matching TRBD2 (5 bases). CDR1 and CDR2 from the germline V gene are KGHSH and LQKENI. The CDR3 runs to 17 residues. V was clipped by 3 bases and J by 6 bases, with 21 bases between them. DNA for the CDR3: TGTGCCAGCTCACCTGTGATAGCGCCCACCTATCCCAATGAGCAGTTCTTC. It is translated as CASSPVIAPTYPNEQFF.

The CDR3 region has the DNA TGTGCCAGTAGTATAGATACCAGGGGGAATGAAAAACTGTTTTTT. Its protein is CASSIDTRGNEKLFF. The J gene is TRBJ1-4, the V gene TRBV19; 7 nucleotides match TRBD1. Germline loops: CDR1 LNHDA, CDR2 SQIVND (reference sequence). The CDR3 loop spans 15 amino acids. J gave up 5 bases and V 0 bases, and 3 bases lay outside the gene matches.

The rearrangement joins TRBV7-2 to TRBJ1-2; 7 bases agree with TRBD1. Germline CDR1 SGHTA, CDR2 FQGNSA. The V gene end was trimmed by 5 bases and the J gene end by 4 bases; junction bases not matched to a gene: 10. The CDR3 is 15 amino acids. CDR3 protein: CASSLRDSLSYGYTF. CDR3 nucleotide sequence: TGTGCCAGCAGCCTCAGGGACAGCCTTAGCTATGGCTACACCTTC.

The chain joins TRBV7-2 to TRBJ1-2, with a possible D match to TRBD1 (5 bases). Trimming stripped 5 bases from V and 1 base from J, with 17 bases between. The CDR3 is 16 residues long. CDR1 and CDR2 (germline): SGHTA, FQGNSA. DNA for the CDR3: TGTGCCAGCAGCCCCCGGCGGGACGGATATAACTATGGCTACACCTTC. It yields the protein CASSPRRDGYNYGYTF.

This chain connects TRBV4-3 to TRBJ2-3; D might be TRBD2 (6 bases). The V end was cut by 1 base, the J end by 4 bases, with 15 bases between. CDR3 size: 16 residues. CDR1 is LGHNA, CDR2 YSLEER, per germline. The DNA of the CDR3 is TGCGCCAGCAGCCAAGGACCCTCTCCTAGCGCAGATACGCAGTATTTT. This gives the protein CASSQGPSPSADTQYF.

The J gene is TRBJ1-2, the V gene TRBV10-3, with TRBD1 matching over 9 bases. CDR1 and CDR2 (germline): ENHRY, SYGVKD. The CDR3 totals 13 residues. The junction had 7 bases not matched to a gene; V was cut back by 7 bases and J by 7 bases. CDR3 protein: CAIKVRTGAGYTF. The CDR3 DNA reads TGTGCCATCAAAGTCCGGACAGGGGCTGGCTACACCTTC.

The rearrangement joins TRBV30 to TRBJ1-6; D call uncertain. The CDR3 extends over 13 amino acids. Germline CDR1 is GTSNPN and CDR2 is SVGIG (reference sequence). V was clipped by 0 bases and J by 8 bases, with 8 bases between them. CDR3 nucleotide sequence: TGTGCCTGGAGTGTATTCTTTGATTCACCCCTCCACTTT. Translation: CAWSVFFDSPLHF.

The gene calls are TRBV7-2 and TRBJ1-4, with D possibly being TRBD1 (5 bases). The V gene's germline CDR1 is SGHTA and CDR2 FQGNSA. Trimming took 5 bases from V and 0 from J, leaving 10 bases between them. This CDR3 is built from 15 residues. In nucleotides, the CDR3 is TGTGCCAGCAGCCTGACAGCTGCAACTAATGAAAAACTGTTTTTT. Translated, it gives CASSLTAATNEKLFF.

The chain carries TRBV9 and TRBJ1-1; D unclear. Germline V gives CDR1 SGDLS, CDR2 YYNGEE. V was clipped by 0 bases and J by 2 bases, with 5 bases between them. The CDR3 is 13 residues long. The CDR3 here is CASSVAGNTEAFF. In DNA form, the CDR3 reads TGTGCCAGCAGCGTAGCCGGTAACACTGAAGCTTTCTTT.

The genes are TRBV7-2 and TRBJ1-2; no clear D gene. V dropped 4 bases and J dropped 6 bases, with 12 bases sitting between them. The CDR3 consists of 13 residues. Germline V CDR1 and CDR2: SGHTA, FQGNSA. The CDR3 sequence is CASSYMAEDGYTF. The DNA of the CDR3 is TGTGCCAGCAGCTATATGGCGGAAGATGGCTACACCTTC.

J is TRBJ1-4 and V is TRBV18; D is undetermined. Germline-derived CDR1 and CDR2 are KGHSH and LQKENI. The CDR3 contains 15 residues. The V end lost 5 bases, the J end lost 7 bases, and 17 bases lay between the germline ends. CDR3 in DNA: TGTGCCAGCTCATTGAACCTGGGAGGGAGTGAAAAACTGTTTTTT. Translation gives CASSLNLGGSEKLFF.

The chain's CDR3 is CASSAQGVDQPQHF. The CDR3 DNA sequence: TGTGCCAGCAGCGCACAGGGGGTCGATCAGCCCCAGCATTTT. V is TRBV7-2 and J is TRBJ1-5; 8 positions match TRBD1. Germline V gene sequence: CDR1 SGHTA, CDR2 FQGNSA. The V and J ends lost 5 bases and 5 bases, in that order; junction bases with no gene match: 5. The CDR3 covers 14 residues.